The clone carrying this T cell receptor (beta chain) was recorded many times. The data are from a study of early T cells in non-severe SARS-CoV-2 infection. Study summary: Sequencing was performed on bulk RNA from unsorted whole blood, leaving chains unpaired.

CDR1 is SGHKS and CDR2 is YYEKEE in the germline V gene (reference sequence). CDR3 size: 15 residues. Trimming took off 0 bases at V and 0 bases at J, with 7 bases between the two ends. Attachment of unique molecular identifiers to individual cDNA molecules was performed. TCRdb passed the 5' RACE reads through MiXCR, listing each CDR3 protein once. The repertoire includes about 80,000 distinct CDR3 sequences, more than 9% of them detected once, and around 4.6% sits in the top ten. The receptor comes from an adult who was a healthcare worker with PCR-confirmed SARS-CoV-2 infection or an uninfected control (not recorded which). The chain links TRBV5-5 to TRBJ2-1; D is undetermined. Specimen: whole blood. This chain's CDR3 is CASSLDVSSYNEQFF. The CDR3 DNA follows: TGTGCCAGCAGCTTGGACGTTAGCTCCTACAATGAGCAGTTCTTC.